Shown below are 26 T cell receptor beta chains from a single sample sequenced in a study of cytomegalovirus exposure and HLA in healthy donors (dated by TCRdb to 2015 to 2018). Libraries were constructed by the immunoSEQ multiplex PCR assay. This is the immuneACCESS table as TCRdb keeps it, with only in-frame sequences that have V and J called. A part of the clones is gone; compared with another copy, unresolved V genes explain less than half, and the rest is unexplained. The sample table holds roughly 150,000 clones, of which more than 85% were seen once. The top ten hold 8.5% to 9.5% of the sample. The source material was PBMCs. Every receptor here comes from a man aged 18 to 35 in good health and CMV-seropositive.

The chain links TRBV7-2 to TRBJ2-7; TRBD1 matches at 8 bases. The length of the CDR3 is 16 residues. Germline V CDR1 and CDR2: SGHTA, FQGNSA. J gave up 6 bases and V 5 bases, and 15 bases lay outside the gene matches. The CDR3 loop reads CASSIPGHRDRSEQYF. The CDR3 nucleotides read TGTGCCAGCAGCATACCGGGACATAGGGACAGGAGCGAGCAGTACTTC.

This clone was counted a single time. CDR3 sequence (DNA): TGTGCCAGCAGCTTAGATCGTCCCAGGTTGAGCACTGAAGCTTTCTTT. As protein: CASSLDRPRLSTEAFF. The V gene is TRBV11-2, the J gene TRBJ1-1; D is ambiguous. V lost 0 bases, J lost 4 bases, and 15 bases lay in between. The CDR3 covers 16 residues. Germline V gene lookup returns CDR1 SGHAT and CDR2 FQNNGV.

The chain employs TRBV18 and TRBJ2-1; 7 nucleotides line up with TRBD2. Germline values: CDR1 KGHSH, CDR2 LQKENI. This CDR3 region has 15 residues. V shed 4 bases and J 11 bases; nucleotides not matched to a gene: 14. The CDR3 DNA sequence: TGTGCCAGCTCACTTGGTACGAGCGGGACCTCCCAGCAGTTCTTC. Translated, it gives CASSLGTSGTSQQFF.

The chain joins TRBV5-1 to TRBJ1-1; the match to TRBD1 covers 12 bases. Germline V gene lookup returns CDR1 SGHRS and CDR2 YFSETQ. The CDR3 is made up of 15 amino acids. V lost 0 bases to trimming and J lost 9 bases; unmatched junction nucleotides: 6. CDR3 residues: CASSLEGQGARKAFF. The CDR3 DNA reads TGCGCCAGCAGCTTGGAGGGACAGGGGGCGAGAAAAGCTTTCTTT.

V gene TRBV19 combines with J gene TRBJ1-5; TRBD1 matches 7 bases. This CDR3 has 14 residues. V lost 4 bases to trimming and J lost 5 bases; unmatched junction nucleotides: 5. Germline-derived CDR1 and CDR2 are LNHDA and SQIVND (reference sequence). As DNA, the CDR3 is TGTGCCAGTAGTACCGGAACAGGGGATCAGCCCCAGCATTTT. As protein: CASSTGTGDQPQHF.

The sample holds one count of this clone. This chain connects TRBV30 to TRBJ2-3; possible D gene TRBD2, 8 bases. Germline CDR1 and CDR2: GTSNPN and SVGIG (reference sequence). With 1 base removed from V and 2 bases from J, the gap between germline ends came to 16 bases. CDR3 length equals 16 residues. CDR3 sequence reads: CAWSEGAGGLTDTQYF. CDR3 DNA sequence: TGTGCCTGGAGTGAGGGGGCGGGGGGCCTCACAGATACGCAGTATTTT.

The chain combines TRBV28 with TRBJ2-3; D perhaps matches TRBD2 (7 bases). CDR1 is MDHEN, CDR2 SYDVKM, per germline. Trimming stripped 5 bases from V and 7 bases from J, with 16 bases between. The CDR3 consists of 14 residues. As DNA, the CDR3 is TGTGCCAGCAGTCCCCCGGGGGGCTTACATACGCAGTATTTT. It yields the protein CASSPPGGLHTQYF.

The chain joins TRBV27 to TRBJ2-1, with 11 bases identical to TRBD2. This CDR3 contains 16 residues. CDR1 is MNHEY, CDR2 SMNVEV, per germline (reference sequence). The V segment lost 4 bases and the J segment 7 bases; nucleotides outside the gene matches: 9. CDR3 bases: TGTGCCAGCAGTTCCCATAGCGGGGGGGCTGGAAATGAGCAGTTCTTC. This codes for CASSSHSGGAGNEQFF.

This chain joins TRBV27 and TRBJ1-3; TRBD1 matches at 9 bases. Per the germline V gene, CDR1 is MNHEY and CDR2 is SMNVEV (reference sequence). The CDR3 totals 18 residues. V lost 2 bases and J lost 4; bases outside the gene matches: 12. The CDR3 DNA reads TGTGCCAGCAGTTTAAGAGGGGGGACAGGGTATTCCGGAAACACCATATATTTT. It translates to CASSLRGGTGYSGNTIYF.

The chain is built from TRBV18 and TRBJ2-7, with a possible D match to TRBD2 (5 bases). The CDR3 spans 14 residues. V was cut by 8 bases and J by 5 bases, with 19 bases left in between. CDR1 and CDR2 (germline): KGHSH, LQKENI. DNA for the CDR3: TGTGCCAGCCAAGAGGGCAGGAGTAACAACGAGCAGTACTTC. It yields the protein CASQEGRSNNEQYF. The whole variable domain, remainder taken from reference TRBV18 and TRBJ2-7, is NAGVMQNPRHLVRRRGQEARLRCSPMKGHSHVYWYRQLPEEGLKFMVYLQKENIIDESGMPKERFSAEFPKEGPSILRIQQVVRGDSAAYFCASQEGRSNNEQYFGPGTRLTVT.

The chain uses TRBV7-2 and TRBJ2-2; 10 nucleotides match TRBD2. The trim removed 1 base at V and 4 bases at J, leaving 6 bases unmatched. CDR3 length: 17 amino acids. From germline, CDR1 is SGHTA and CDR2 FQGNSA. The CDR3 spells CASSLVASSGSTGELFF. CDR3 coding DNA: TGTGCCAGCAGCTTAGTCGCTTCTAGCGGGAGCACCGGGGAGCTGTTTTTT.

The chain links TRBV30 to TRBJ2-3; D might be TRBD2 (5 bases). CDR1 is GTSNPN, CDR2 SVGIG, per germline (reference sequence). The V end was cut by 3 bases, the J end by 4 bases, with 11 bases between. This CDR3 is 13 amino acids long. The CDR3: CAWSPGRADTQYF. The DNA for the CDR3 is TGTGCCTGGAGCCCCGGGCGGGCAGATACGCAGTATTTT.

The chain combines TRBV19 with TRBJ2-2, with D possibly being TRBD1 (8 bases). Deletions cut 4 bases from V and 5 bases from J, with 29 bases between. CDR1 and CDR2 from the germline V gene are LNHDA and SQIVND (reference sequence). The CDR3 is 20 amino acids. CDR3 sequence reads: CASSTPGQARGGEWTGELFF. The CDR3, as DNA: TGTGCCAGTAGTACGCCGGGACAGGCGAGGGGGGGCGAGTGGACCGGGGAGCTGTTTTTT. The full variable domain, in which reference TRBV19 and TRBJ2-2 provide the parts outside the CDR3, is DGGITQSPKYLFRKEGQNVTLSCEQNLNHDAMYWYRQDPGQGLRLIYYSQIVNDFQKGDIAEGYSVSREKKESFPLTVTSAQKNPTAFYLCASSTPGQARGGEWTGELFFGEGSRLTVL.

V is TRBV11-3 and J is TRBJ2-3; 13 bases are shared with TRBD2. CDR3 length: 16 amino acids. CDR1 and CDR2 (germline): SGHNT, YENEEA. J was trimmed by 4 bases and V by 5 bases; bases with no gene match: 6. The CDR3 protein is CASSGRLAGGPDTQYF. Written as DNA, the CDR3 is TGTGCCAGCAGCGGACGACTAGCGGGAGGACCAGATACGCAGTATTTT.

This chain links TRBV5-1 with TRBJ2-1; 7 positions match TRBD2. CDR1 is SGHRS and CDR2 is YFSETQ in the germline V gene. The CDR3 runs to 15 residues. Trimming removed 1 base from V and 6 bases from J; junction bases left unmatched: 7. The CDR3 reads CASSLSGRRGNEQFF. In DNA form, the CDR3 reads TGCGCCAGCAGCTTGTCCGGGAGGAGGGGCAATGAGCAGTTCTTC.

The sample holds a few counts of this clone. The chain combines TRBV5-1 with TRBJ2-2; 9 bases align to TRBD2. Germline lookup yields CDR1 SGHRS and CDR2 YFSETQ. The CDR3 is 14 amino acids. With 2 bases clipped from V and 6 bases from J, the junction kept 2 bases outside the gene matches. Here the CDR3 reads CASSFRTSAGELFF. The CDR3 DNA sequence: TGCGCCAGCAGCTTCCGGACTAGCGCCGGGGAGCTGTTTTTT.

This chain joins TRBV14 and TRBJ2-3; D is uncertain. The CDR3 covers 16 residues. In germline, CDR1 is SGHDN, CDR2 FVKESK. Trimming removed 0 bases from V and 0 bases from J, with 10 bases in between. CDR3 region: CASSQDRRPSTDTQYF. CDR3 DNA sequence: TGTGCCAGCAGCCAAGATCGGCGGCCTAGCACAGATACGCAGTATTTT.

The rearrangement links TRBV6-5 to TRBJ2-3; 12 bases are a match to TRBD2. J lost 2 bases, V lost 2 bases, and 2 bases had no gene match. CDR1 is MNHEY and CDR2 is SVGAGI in the germline V gene. This CDR3 contains 16 residues. CDR3 DNA sequence: TGTGCCAGCAGTTACCGGACTAGCGGGGTCACAGATACGCAGTATTTT. As protein: CASSYRTSGVTDTQYF.

The V call is TRBV18, the J call TRBJ1-2; D is unresolved. The CDR3 is 14 amino acids. V shed 0 bases and J shed 2 bases, with 7 bases lying between them. Germline V CDR1 and CDR2: KGHSH, LQKENI. CDR3 region: CASSPPLENYGYTF. CDR3 sequence (DNA): TGTGCCAGCTCACCACCCCTAGAGAACTATGGCTACACCTTC.

The chain carries TRBV6-1 and TRBJ2-6, with 13 bases that match TRBD2. The CDR3 contains 18 residues. With 4 bases clipped from V and 4 bases from J, the junction kept 7 bases outside the gene matches. Germline V CDR1 and CDR2: MNHNS, SASEGT. CDR3 sequence (DNA): TGTGCCAGCAGTGGGACTAGCGGGGGAACGCGGGGGGCCAACGTCCTGACTTTC. Translated, it gives CASSGTSGGTRGANVLTF.

The V and J genes are TRBV25-1 and TRBJ1-2; D perhaps matches TRBD1 (6 bases). In germline, CDR1 is MGHDK, CDR2 SYGVNS. The CDR3 is 14 residues long. V was trimmed by 3 bases and J by 7 bases, leaving 15 bases between them. The CDR3 coding sequence is TGTGCCAGCAGTGAGGGGGGGCGAAGTTCTGGCTACACCTTC. Amino acid sequence: CASSEGGRSSGYTF.

The V and J genes are TRBV11-2 and TRBJ1-6; D remains unclear. The V and J ends lost 6 bases and 8 bases respectively, with 17 bases between them. CDR3 length: 15 residues. Per the germline V gene, CDR1 is SGHAT and CDR2 is FQNNGV. CDR3 region: CASRSFAGLDSPLHF. The CDR3 DNA sequence: TGTGCCAGCAGATCCTTTGCAGGTCTGGATTCACCCCTCCACTTT.

CDR3 coding DNA: TGTGCCAGCAGCTCTCGCGGAGGAAACACCATATATTTT. The encoded protein is CASSSRGGNTIYF. The V call is TRBV5-4, the J call TRBJ1-3; D is undetermined. This CDR3 has 13 amino acids. The V end was cut by 3 bases, the J end by 4 bases, with 8 bases between. In germline, CDR1 is SGHNT, CDR2 YYREEE (reference sequence). Full variable domain (outside the CDR3, taken from reference TRBV5-4 and TRBJ1-3): ETGVTQSPTHLIKTRGQQVTLRCSSQSGHNTVSWYQQALGQGPQFIFQYYREEENGRGNFPPRFSGLQFPNYSSELNVNALELDDSALYLCASSSRGGNTIYFGEGSWLTVV.

The chain employs TRBV7-6 and TRBJ2-3, with TRBD1 matching over 7 bases. The CDR3 sequence is 15 residues long. Germline V gene data show CDR1 as SGHVS and CDR2 as FNYEAQ. Trimming cost V 5 bases and J 2 bases; bases outside gene matches: 7. The chain's CDR3 is CASSRQGPLTDTQYF. CDR3 nucleotide sequence: TGTGCCAGCAGCAGACAGGGCCCTCTCACAGATACGCAGTATTTT.

The chain couples TRBV10-1 to TRBJ1-1, with D unclear. This CDR3 contains 15 residues. The germline V gene has CDR1 WNHNN and CDR2 SYGVQD (reference sequence). Trimming shortened V by 3 bases and J by 5 bases, and 16 bases separated the two germline ends. CDR3 bases: TGCGCCAGCAGTGATGCAAAAGGTCCGGGGACTGAAGCTTTCTTT. Amino acid sequence: CASSDAKGPGTEAFF.

This clone was counted only a few times. The V and J genes are TRBV30 and TRBJ1-1; D is unresolved. Looked up from germline, CDR1 is GTSNPN and CDR2 is SVGIG (reference sequence). CDR3 length: 13 amino acids. V gave up 0 bases and J gave up 3 bases, with 8 bases separating them. CDR3 sequence (DNA): TGTGCCTGGAGTGTGGGCCATGACACTGAAGCTTTCTTT. Protein product: CAWSVGHDTEAFF.